Below, 5 T cell receptor beta chains from the same sample are listed, as sequenced in a study of ipilimumab plus nivolumab after autologous stem cell transplantation. Repertoires were generated with immunoSEQ multiplex PCR, while TCRdb's copy carries only in-frame clones and drops some. The sample includes about 16,000 clones, 70% to 90% of them seen just once. The specimen was PBMCs, collected in a trial of ipilimumab plus nivolumab as post-transplant consolidation. The receptors come from a male donor with diffuse large B-cell lymphoma.

The chain employs TRBV7-2 and TRBJ2-1; 7 bases fit TRBD2. CDR3 length: 16 residues. Per germline, CDR1 SGHTA and CDR2 FQGNSA. Losses at the gene ends were 6 bases for V and 12 bases for J; bases not matched to a gene: 20. The CDR3 here is CASRSRDPMERDRQFF. DNA for the CDR3: TGTGCCAGCAGGAGCCGGGACCCCATGGAGCGGGATAGGCAGTTCTTC.

This sequence joins TRBV23-1 and TRBJ1-1, with TRBD1 as a possible D gene (5 bases). TRBV23-1 belongs to the ORF category, with a function that is uncertain. CDR3 length: 16 residues. The V gene lost 5 bases and the J gene lost 3 bases, with 19 bases spanning the gap. This chain's CDR3 is CASSIWDGWEDTEAFF. CDR3 DNA: TGCGCCAGCAGTATCTGGGACGGGTGGGAGGACACTGAAGCTTTCTTT.

The J gene is TRBJ2-5, the V gene TRBV25-1; possible D gene TRBD1, 7 bases. This CDR3 region has 17 residues. V was pared by 4 bases and J by 7 bases, with 25 bases between. Per germline, CDR1 MGHDK and CDR2 SYGVNS. Here the CDR3 reads CASSGTGGTGARGTQYF. CDR3 DNA: TGTGCCAGCAGTGGGACAGGAGGAACGGGAGCCCGGGGGACCCAGTACTTC.

V and J are TRBV23-1 and TRBJ1-6; the D is unclear. TRBV23-1 falls under the ORF class, with uncertain function. With 6 bases removed from V and 5 bases from J, the gap between germline ends came to 26 bases. CDR3 length: 19 amino acids. CDR3 bases: TGCGCCAGCAGGCCTACAGCCGGGCCCCCCCCAAGCAATAATTCACCCCTCCACTTT. Residues: CASRPTAGPPPSNNSPLHF.

V usage is TRBV25-1 and J usage is TRBJ2-7; D is uncertain. From germline, CDR1 is MGHDK and CDR2 SYGVNS. CDR3 length equals 12 residues. V dropped 4 bases and J dropped 3 bases, with 7 bases sitting between them. CDR3 DNA: TGTGCCAGCAGTGTGGGTCACTACGAGCAGTACTTC. Its protein is CASSVGHYEQYF.